These 25 T cell receptor beta chains share one sample of origin, sequenced in a study of technical replicates of blood from a handful of donors. Measured with immunoSEQ multiplex PCR; TCRdb has only the in-frame clones, and not every one. The sample yields approximately 70,000 clones, approximately 90% seen once. The sequenced sample was PBMCs. The receptors derive from a human donor in good health. Some clones in this sample may be carry-over from other donors' samples.

This clone turned up a few times. This rearrangement joins TRBV5-1 to TRBJ1-6; 7 nucleotides agree with TRBD1. CDR1 is SGHRS, CDR2 YFSETQ, per germline. V was clipped by 5 bases and J by 8 bases; unmatched bases: 7. The CDR3 covers 14 residues. CDR3 sequence (DNA): TGCGCCAGCAGAACGACAGGGAAGGATTCACCCCTCCACTTT. This sequence encodes CASRTTGKDSPLHF.

J is TRBJ2-4 and V is TRBV7-2; TRBD2 matches at 7 bases. This CDR3 region has 15 residues. Germline V gene data show CDR1 as SGHTA and CDR2 as FQGNSA. The V gene end was trimmed by 8 bases and the J gene end by 4 bases; junction bases not matched to a gene: 11. DNA of the CDR3: TGTGCCAGCGGGGGAAGCGGGGTTAAGAAAAACATTCAGTACTTC. Protein product: CASGGSGVKKNIQYF.

The chain carries TRBV18 and TRBJ1-1; 8 bases agree with TRBD1. Per germline, CDR1 KGHSH and CDR2 LQKENI. This CDR3 comprises 13 residues. Trimming took 6 bases from V and 5 from J; bases not matched to a gene: 5. DNA of the CDR3: TGTGCCAGCTCGTGGACAGGGCAAACTGAAGCTTTCTTT. As protein: CASSWTGQTEAFF.

This chain uses TRBV18 with TRBJ1-2; TRBD1 agrees at 7 bases. V lost 2 bases and J lost 3; bases outside the gene matches: 3. Germline-derived CDR1 and CDR2 are KGHSH and LQKENI. The CDR3 consists of 14 residues. The CDR3 DNA follows: TGTGCCAGCTCACCAAGGACAGGAGACTATGGCTACACCTTC. Its protein product is CASSPRTGDYGYTF. Complete variable domain (other parts from reference TRBV18 and TRBJ1-2): NAGVMQNPRHLVRRRGQEARLRCSPMKGHSHVYWYRQLPEEGLKFMVYLQKENIIDESGMPKERFSAEFPKEGPSILRIQQVVRGDSAAYFCASSPRTGDYGYTFGSGTRLTVV.

This chain joins TRBV7-2 and TRBJ2-1, with 9 bases identical to TRBD1. V lost 2 bases, J lost 9 bases, and 5 bases stayed unmatched. Germline V gives CDR1 SGHTA, CDR2 FQGNSA. The CDR3 is made up of 14 amino acids. CDR3 sequence (DNA): TGTGCCAGCAGCTTAAACAGGGGGCAGGGTGAGCAGTTCTTC. Protein sequence: CASSLNRGQGEQFF.

The chain recombines TRBV4-2 with TRBJ2-2, with D perhaps matching TRBD2 (6 bases). CDR1 is LGHNA and CDR2 is YNFKEQ in the germline V gene. This CDR3 has 15 residues. V shed 0 bases and J shed 5 bases, with 10 bases lying between them. CDR3 residues: CASSQEEGGTGELFF. DNA for the CDR3: TGTGCCAGCAGCCAAGAGGAGGGTGGAACCGGGGAGCTGTTTTTT.

The chain combines TRBV7-2 with TRBJ2-4, with a tentative D call TRBD1 (6 bases). The V gene's germline CDR1 is SGHTA and CDR2 FQGNSA. Trimming took off 1 base at V and 7 bases at J, with 14 bases between the two ends. The CDR3 runs to 15 residues. The CDR3 sequence: CASSLVNYRANIQYF. CDR3 sequence (DNA): TGTGCCAGCAGCTTAGTTAATTACAGGGCGAACATTCAGTACTTC.

The genes are TRBV5-4 and TRBJ2-1; D is unclear. V was clipped by 0 bases and J by 4 bases, with 8 bases between them. CDR3 size: 14 residues. CDR1 is SGHNT, CDR2 YYREEE, per germline (reference sequence). The CDR3 coding sequence is TGTGCCAGCAGCTTGGTGGGCCGGTACAATGAGCAGTTCTTC. Translated, it gives CASSLVGRYNEQFF.

The chain carries TRBV5-1 and TRBJ2-7, with D tentatively TRBD1 (6 bases). CDR3 length: 14 amino acids. V was pared by 4 bases and J by 0 bases, with 11 bases between. Per the germline V gene, CDR1 is SGHRS and CDR2 is YFSETQ. The CDR3 nucleotides read TGCGCCAGCAGCCCAGGGGTTCCCTCCTACGAGCAGTACTTC. This translates into CASSPGVPSYEQYF.

This clone appeared a single time. The chain carries TRBV6-1 and TRBJ1-5; weak D call: TRBD1 (5 bases). Between the trimmed V and J ends, which lost 7 bases and 4 bases, there was a span of 8 bases. CDR1 MNHNS and CDR2 SASEGT come from the germline V gene. The CDR3 totals 12 residues. The CDR3 spells CASTEGNQPQHF. CDR3 sequence (DNA): TGTGCCAGCACGGAGGGGAATCAGCCCCAGCATTTT.

This rearrangement joins TRBV10-3 to TRBJ2-5; D gene uncertain. In germline, CDR1 is ENHRY, CDR2 SYGVKD. V shed 11 bases and J shed 2 bases, with 12 bases lying between them. This CDR3 region has 12 residues. Here the CDR3 DNA reads TGTGCCCATGCAGAAAGTCAAGAGACCCAGTACTTC. Its translation is CAHAESQETQYF.

This chain links TRBV27 with TRBJ2-1; D is possibly TRBD2 (5 bases). The CDR3 consists of 16 residues. Germline CDR1 reads MNHEY; CDR2 reads SMNVEV (reference sequence). Trimming took off 7 bases at V and 9 bases at J, with 25 bases between the two ends. In nucleotides, the CDR3 is TGTGCCAGCACCTCAAAAGGTAGGGCCGTGGGGAGTGAGCAGTTCTTC. It translates to CASTSKGRAVGSEQFF.

V is TRBV9 and J is TRBJ2-1; TRBD2 aligns across 11 bases. CDR3 size: 18 residues. Per germline, CDR1 SGDLS and CDR2 YYNGEE. V trimming: 4 bases; J trimming: 8 bases; junction bases outside the gene matches: 17. The DNA for the CDR3 is TGTGCCAGCAGCCCCTTTTTGATAGCGGGAGGGCCGGGTGATGAGCAGTTCTTC. Translation: CASSPFLIAGGPGDEQFF.

The chain employs TRBV21-1 and TRBJ2-7; TRBD1 is the table's D call and was not checked against the DNA. TRBV21-1 is assigned pseudogene status. The CDR3 totals 14 residues. DNA for the CDR3: TGTGCCAGCAGTCCCCGGGACAGGGAAATCGAGCAGTACTTC. Its protein is CASSPRDREIEQYF.

V and J are TRBV27 and TRBJ1-2; D is undetermined. This CDR3 is 13 amino acids long. The V end was cut by 3 bases, the J end by 1 base, with 6 bases between. Germline loops: CDR1 MNHEY, CDR2 SMNVEV (reference sequence). The CDR3 protein is CASSFSVNYGYTF. The CDR3 nucleotides are TGTGCCAGCAGTTTCTCCGTTAACTATGGCTACACCTTC.

This rearrangement joins TRBV30 to TRBJ2-3; the D gene is possibly TRBD2 (6 bases). Germline-derived CDR1 and CDR2 are GTSNPN and SVGIG (reference sequence). With 0 bases removed from V and 0 bases from J, the gap between germline ends came to 10 bases. CDR3 length: 15 residues. The CDR3 coding sequence is TGTGCCTGGAGTGTAGGCGGGACTAGCACAGATACGCAGTATTTT. It yields the protein CAWSVGGTSTDTQYF. Full variable domain (remainder filled in from reference TRBV30 and TRBJ2-3): SQTIHQWPATLVQPVGSPLSLECTVEGTSNPNLYWYRQAAGRGLQLLFYSVGIGQISSEVPQNLSASRPQDRQFILSSKKLLLSDSGFYLCAWSVGGTSTDTQYFGPGTRLTVL.

This chain links TRBV29-1 with TRBJ2-1; weak D call: TRBD1 (6 bases). The germline CDR1 and CDR2 sequences are SQVTM and ANQGSEA. There are 11 residues in the CDR3. V lost 6 bases and J 7 bases, leaving 10 bases between the germline ends. This CDR3 reads CSVGTGNEQFF. CDR3 in DNA: TGCAGCGTGGGAACAGGGAATGAGCAGTTCTTC.

The genes are TRBV15 and TRBJ2-6; a weak D match, TRBD2 (5 bases). Trimming shortened V by 5 bases and J by 2 bases, and 10 bases separated the two germline ends. CDR1 is LNHNV, CDR2 YYDKDF, per germline (reference sequence). The CDR3 totals 15 residues. CDR3 sequence reads: CATSEGLTGANVLTF. Written as DNA, the CDR3 is TGTGCCACCAGCGAGGGTTTGACTGGGGCCAACGTCCTGACTTTC.

The rearrangement uses TRBV7-2 and TRBJ1-2; D is undetermined. This CDR3 is 14 amino acids long. The V end lost 6 bases, the J end lost 4 bases, and 15 bases lay between the germline ends. Germline CDR1 reads SGHTA; CDR2 reads FQGNSA. CDR3 coding DNA: TGTGCCAGCAGACTCGACATCGTCTCCTATGGCTACACCTTC. As protein: CASRLDIVSYGYTF.

The chain joins TRBV18 to TRBJ2-7, with TRBD1 matching over 10 bases. The V segment lost 5 bases and the J segment 5 bases; nucleotides outside the gene matches: 9. The CDR3 runs to 15 residues. Germline CDR1 reads KGHSH; CDR2 reads LQKENI. Written as DNA, the CDR3 is TGTGCCAGCTCAGCGGACAGGGGGAATATCCACGAGCAGTACTTC. The encoded protein is CASSADRGNIHEQYF.

V and J are TRBV29-1 and TRBJ1-1; no reliable D call. This CDR3 region has 12 residues. Germline assignment: CDR1 SQVTM and CDR2 ANQGSEA. Trimming pared 7 bases from V and 1 base from J, leaving 10 bases between. Here the CDR3 DNA reads TGCAGCGCCCGGGGTTGGAACACTGAAGCTTTCTTT. Protein: CSARGWNTEAFF.

The chain combines TRBV6-1 with TRBJ2-7; 9 positions match TRBD2. The CDR3 covers 15 residues. The J segment lost 2 bases and the V segment lost 3 bases, leaving 5 bases of the junction unmatched. Germline V gene sequence: CDR1 MNHNS, CDR2 SASEGT. The CDR3 region has the DNA TGTGCCAGCAGTGAGCGACTAGCGGCACCCTACGAGCAGTACTTC. Translating gives CASSERLAAPYEQYF.

This chain uses TRBV9 with TRBJ1-1; 10 nucleotides agree with TRBD1. Germline trimming cut 3 bases from V and 0 bases from J; bases unmatched to any gene: 5. The germline V gene encodes CDR1 SGDLS and CDR2 YYNGEE. CDR3 length: 16 residues. CDR3 protein: CASSEGTGAMNTEAFF. CDR3 DNA sequence: TGTGCCAGCAGCGAGGGGACAGGGGCTATGAACACTGAAGCTTTCTTT.

The V call is TRBV18, the J call TRBJ2-7, with D tentatively TRBD2 (5 bases). CDR1 KGHSH and CDR2 LQKENI come from the germline V gene. The CDR3 has 16 residues. V was cut by 1 base and J by 2 bases, with 15 bases left in between. The CDR3 bases are TGTGCCAGCTCACCACTTCCGGGAACTTCTACCTACGAGCAGTACTTC. It encodes CASSPLPGTSTYEQYF.

J is TRBJ2-3 and V is TRBV9; no reliable D call. Trimming stripped 4 bases from V and 1 base from J, with 13 bases between. This CDR3 is built from 15 residues. From germline, CDR1 is SGDLS and CDR2 YYNGEE. CDR3 DNA: TGTGCCAGCAGCTCAGACGGGTTCGGCACAGATACGCAGTATTTT. Translated, it gives CASSSDGFGTDTQYF. The variable domain in full, completed from reference TRBV9 and TRBJ2-3, reads DSGVTQTPKHLITATGQRVTLRCSPRSGDLSVYWYQQSLDQGLQFLIQYYNGEERAKGNILERFSAQQFPDLHSELNLSSLELGDSALYFCASSSDGFGTDTQYFGPGTRLTVL.